This is a list of T cell receptor beta chains from one sample in a study of cytomegalovirus exposure and HLA in healthy donors. The data were produced by immunoSEQ multiplex PCR, yet TCRdb's version contains in-frame clones alone and is incomplete. Here the sample spans some 110,000 clones, approximately 81% being singletons. Sequencing used PBMCs. These TCRs come from a woman aged 18-29 years in good health and CMV-seropositive. Each CDR3 is given with its conserved first and last residue. The listing skips clone size in some rows; elsewhere it reads once, few, many or a size class.

V gene	clone size	CDR3 protein
TRBV5-1	.	CASNLAGAWNEQFF
TRBV11-2	.	CASSLKGGESSGQYF
TRBV13	.	CASSPTGGTGGRPDEQYF
TRBV13	.	CASSPPFWSYGYTF
TRBV7-9	few	CASSPPDTRTYEQYF
TRBV10-1	.	CASSGIAATNEQFF
TRBV5-1	.	CASSLEGEGASPLHF
TRBV7-2	.	CASSLTWKPGYEQYF
TRBV15	.	CATSRDPGAHEQYF
TRBV6-6	.	CASSYSQLTGELFF
TRBV19	once	CASSRSGTDNEKLFF
TRBV4-1	.	CASSQAWSRIYNEQFF
TRBV9	.	CASSVTSGRTDTQYF
TRBV5-1	.	CASSWGVPYEQYF
TRBV6-6	.	CASSYSPETYGYTF
TRBV25-1	.	CASSELDTDTQYF
TRBV5-6	.	CASSPGTNIGEQYF
TRBV5-4	.	CASSLQNTEAFF
TRBV11-3	once	CASSPRRAGGEETQYF
TRBV10-3	few	CAISSTAYGYTF
TRBV18	.	CASSPPRGQYEQYF
TRBV30	.	CAWSGQSNQPQHF
TRBV19	.	CATSGRGEGYNEQFF
TRBV14	.	CATLILTSGSGNTIYF
TRBV11-2	.	CASSSPGRQPEAFF
TRBV19	.	CASSITGGRYEQYF
TRBV2	.	CARQGGDGYTF
TRBV18	.	CASSLGTGNQPQHF
TRBV12-5	.	CASGWKETGRNEQFF